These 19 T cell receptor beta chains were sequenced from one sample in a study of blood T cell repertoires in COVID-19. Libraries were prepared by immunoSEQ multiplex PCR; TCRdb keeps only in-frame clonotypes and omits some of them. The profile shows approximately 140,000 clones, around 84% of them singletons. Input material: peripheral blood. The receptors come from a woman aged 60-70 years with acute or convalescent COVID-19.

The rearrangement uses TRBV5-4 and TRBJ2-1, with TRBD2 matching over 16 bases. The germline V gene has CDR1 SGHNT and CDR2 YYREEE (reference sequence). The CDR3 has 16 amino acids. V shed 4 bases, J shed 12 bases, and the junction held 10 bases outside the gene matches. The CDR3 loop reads CASSGTGTSGGEGQFF. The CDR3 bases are TGTGCCAGCAGCGGAACAGGGACTAGCGGGGGGGAAGGGCAGTTCTTC.

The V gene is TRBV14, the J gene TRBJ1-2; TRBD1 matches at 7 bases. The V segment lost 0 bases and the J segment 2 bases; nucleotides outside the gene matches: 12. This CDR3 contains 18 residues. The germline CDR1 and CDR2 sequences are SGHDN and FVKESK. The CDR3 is CASSQDPRRQGPNYGYTF. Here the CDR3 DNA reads TGTGCCAGCAGCCAAGACCCCCGCCGACAGGGACCCAACTATGGCTACACCTTC.

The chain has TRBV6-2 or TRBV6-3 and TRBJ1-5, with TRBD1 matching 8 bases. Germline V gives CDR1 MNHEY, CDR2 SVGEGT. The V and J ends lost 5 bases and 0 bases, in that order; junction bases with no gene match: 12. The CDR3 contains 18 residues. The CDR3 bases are TGTGCCAGCAGTCTCCCAGGGGGCCCCTGGGGTAGCAATCAGCCCCAGCATTTT. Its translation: CASSLPGGPWGSNQPQHF.

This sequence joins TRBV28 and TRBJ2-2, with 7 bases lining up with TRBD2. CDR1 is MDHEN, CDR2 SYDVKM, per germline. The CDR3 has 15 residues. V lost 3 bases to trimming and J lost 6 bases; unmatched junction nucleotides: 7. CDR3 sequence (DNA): TGTGCCAGCAGTTTTTCTCACCGGGGGGCCGGGGAGCTGTTTTTT. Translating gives CASSFSHRGAGELFF. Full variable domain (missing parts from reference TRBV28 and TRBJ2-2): DVKVTQSSRYLVKRTGEKVFLECVQDMDHENMFWYRQDPGLGLRLIYFSYDVKMKEKGDIPEGYSVSREKKERFSLILESASTNQTSMYLCASSFSHRGAGELFFGEGSRLTVL.

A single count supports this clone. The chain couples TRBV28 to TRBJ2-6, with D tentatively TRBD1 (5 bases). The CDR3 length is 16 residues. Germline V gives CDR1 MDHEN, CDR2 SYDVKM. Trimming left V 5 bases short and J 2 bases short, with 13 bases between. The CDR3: CASSLYTGPGANVLTF. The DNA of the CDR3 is TGTGCCAGCAGTCTCTATACAGGCCCTGGGGCCAACGTCCTGACTTTC.

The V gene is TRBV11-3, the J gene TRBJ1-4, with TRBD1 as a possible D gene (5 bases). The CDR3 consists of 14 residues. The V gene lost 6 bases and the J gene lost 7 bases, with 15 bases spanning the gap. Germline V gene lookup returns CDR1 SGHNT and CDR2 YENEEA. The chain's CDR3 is CASSGARASEKLFF. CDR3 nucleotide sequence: TGTGCCAGCAGTGGAGCCAGGGCGAGTGAAAAACTGTTTTTT.

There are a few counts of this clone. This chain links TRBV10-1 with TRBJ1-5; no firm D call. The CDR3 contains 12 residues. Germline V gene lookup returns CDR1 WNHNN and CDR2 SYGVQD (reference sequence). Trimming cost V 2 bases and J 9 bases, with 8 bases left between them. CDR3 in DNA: TGCGCCAGCAGTGAGCCATTCGGGCCCCAGCATTTT. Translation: CASSEPFGPQHF.

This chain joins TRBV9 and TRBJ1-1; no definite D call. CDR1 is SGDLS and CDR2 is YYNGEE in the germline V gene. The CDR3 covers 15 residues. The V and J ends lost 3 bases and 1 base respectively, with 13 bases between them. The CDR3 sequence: CASSGAGQSNTEAFF. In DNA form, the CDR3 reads TGTGCCAGCAGCGGGGCTGGGCAGTCGAACACTGAAGCTTTCTTT.

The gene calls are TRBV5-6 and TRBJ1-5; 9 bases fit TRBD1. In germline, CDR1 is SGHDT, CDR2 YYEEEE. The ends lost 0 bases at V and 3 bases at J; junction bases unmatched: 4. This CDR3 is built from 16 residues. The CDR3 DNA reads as TGTGCCAGCAGCTTGGGGACAGGGGCTAACAATCAGCCCCAGCATTTT. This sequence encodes CASSLGTGANNQPQHF. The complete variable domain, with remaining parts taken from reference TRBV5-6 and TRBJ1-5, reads DAGVTQSPTHLIKTRGQQVTLRCSPKSGHDTVSWYQQALGQGPQFIFQYYEEEERQRGNFPDRFSGHQFPNYSSELNVNALLLGDSALYLCASSLGTGANNQPQHFGDGTRLSIL.

The CDR3 here is CASSPSGVTNEKLFF. DNA of the CDR3: TGCGCCAGCAGCCCGTCAGGGGTGACTAATGAAAAACTGTTTTTT. The chain combines TRBV4-1 with TRBJ1-4; D is possibly TRBD1 (6 bases). The CDR3 loop spans 15 amino acids. V was cut by 4 bases and J by 2 bases, with 11 bases left in between. In germline, CDR1 is MGHRA, CDR2 YSYEKL.

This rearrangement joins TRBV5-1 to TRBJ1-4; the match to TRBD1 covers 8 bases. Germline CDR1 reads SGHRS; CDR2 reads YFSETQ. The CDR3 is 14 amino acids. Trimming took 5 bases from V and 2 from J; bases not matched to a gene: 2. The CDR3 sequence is CASSQGATNEKLFF. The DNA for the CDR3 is TGCGCCAGCAGTCAGGGGGCGACTAATGAAAAACTGTTTTTT.

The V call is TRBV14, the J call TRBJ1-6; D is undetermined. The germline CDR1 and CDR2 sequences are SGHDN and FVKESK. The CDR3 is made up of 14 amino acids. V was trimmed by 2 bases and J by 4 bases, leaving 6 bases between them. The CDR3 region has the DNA TGTGCCAGCAGCCAAAGCGTTTATAATTCACCCCTCCACTTT. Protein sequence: CASSQSVYNSPLHF.

CDR3 in amino acids: CASSSKRTGFDNQPQHF. The CDR3 DNA is TGTGCCAGCAGTTCCAAAAGGACAGGGTTTGACAATCAGCCCCAGCATTTT. The chain combines TRBV27 with TRBJ1-5, with TRBD1 matching 8 bases. This CDR3 is built from 17 residues. In germline, CDR1 is MNHEY, CDR2 SMNVEV (reference sequence). J lost 3 bases, V lost 4 bases, and 11 bases had no gene match.

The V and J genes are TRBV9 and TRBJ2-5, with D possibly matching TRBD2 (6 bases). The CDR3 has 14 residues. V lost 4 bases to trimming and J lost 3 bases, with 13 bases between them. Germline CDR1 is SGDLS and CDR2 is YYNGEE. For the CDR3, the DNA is TGTGCCAGCAGCTTCGGCGGCGGGGAAGAGACCCAGTACTTC. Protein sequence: CASSFGGGEETQYF.

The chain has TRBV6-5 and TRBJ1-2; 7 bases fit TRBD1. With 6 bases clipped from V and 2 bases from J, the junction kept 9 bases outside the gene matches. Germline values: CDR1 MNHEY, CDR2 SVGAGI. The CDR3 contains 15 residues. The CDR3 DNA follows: TGTGCCAGCAGCCCAGACAGGGCAGGCAACTATGGCTACACCTTC. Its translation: CASSPDRAGNYGYTF.

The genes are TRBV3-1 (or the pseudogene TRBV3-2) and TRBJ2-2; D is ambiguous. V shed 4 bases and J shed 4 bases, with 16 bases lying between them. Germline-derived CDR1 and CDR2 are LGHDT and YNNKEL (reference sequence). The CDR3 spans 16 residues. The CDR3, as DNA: TGTGCCAGCAGCCCGTCAGGCAGGCTAATCACCGGGGAGCTGTTTTTT. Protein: CASSPSGRLITGELFF.

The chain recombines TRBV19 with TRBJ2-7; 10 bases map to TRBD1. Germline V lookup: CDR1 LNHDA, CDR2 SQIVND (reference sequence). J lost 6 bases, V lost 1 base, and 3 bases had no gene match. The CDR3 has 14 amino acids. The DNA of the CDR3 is TGTGCCAGTAGTATAGGGGACAGGGGCAGCGAGCAGTACTTC. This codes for CASSIGDRGSEQYF.

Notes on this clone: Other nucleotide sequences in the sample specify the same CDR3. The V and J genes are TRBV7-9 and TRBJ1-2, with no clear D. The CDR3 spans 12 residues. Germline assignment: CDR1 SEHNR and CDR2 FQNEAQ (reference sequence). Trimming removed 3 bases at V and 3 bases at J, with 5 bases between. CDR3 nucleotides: TGTGCCAGCAGCTTCGCGGACTATGGCTACACCTTC. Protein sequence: CASSFADYGYTF.

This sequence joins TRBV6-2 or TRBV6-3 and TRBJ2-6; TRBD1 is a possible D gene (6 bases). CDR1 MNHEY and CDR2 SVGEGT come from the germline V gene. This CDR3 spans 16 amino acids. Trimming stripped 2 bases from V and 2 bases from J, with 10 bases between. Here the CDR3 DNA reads TGTGCCAGCAGTTACCCACAGGGTGCTGGGGCCAACGTCCTGACTTTC. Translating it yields CASSYPQGAGANVLTF.